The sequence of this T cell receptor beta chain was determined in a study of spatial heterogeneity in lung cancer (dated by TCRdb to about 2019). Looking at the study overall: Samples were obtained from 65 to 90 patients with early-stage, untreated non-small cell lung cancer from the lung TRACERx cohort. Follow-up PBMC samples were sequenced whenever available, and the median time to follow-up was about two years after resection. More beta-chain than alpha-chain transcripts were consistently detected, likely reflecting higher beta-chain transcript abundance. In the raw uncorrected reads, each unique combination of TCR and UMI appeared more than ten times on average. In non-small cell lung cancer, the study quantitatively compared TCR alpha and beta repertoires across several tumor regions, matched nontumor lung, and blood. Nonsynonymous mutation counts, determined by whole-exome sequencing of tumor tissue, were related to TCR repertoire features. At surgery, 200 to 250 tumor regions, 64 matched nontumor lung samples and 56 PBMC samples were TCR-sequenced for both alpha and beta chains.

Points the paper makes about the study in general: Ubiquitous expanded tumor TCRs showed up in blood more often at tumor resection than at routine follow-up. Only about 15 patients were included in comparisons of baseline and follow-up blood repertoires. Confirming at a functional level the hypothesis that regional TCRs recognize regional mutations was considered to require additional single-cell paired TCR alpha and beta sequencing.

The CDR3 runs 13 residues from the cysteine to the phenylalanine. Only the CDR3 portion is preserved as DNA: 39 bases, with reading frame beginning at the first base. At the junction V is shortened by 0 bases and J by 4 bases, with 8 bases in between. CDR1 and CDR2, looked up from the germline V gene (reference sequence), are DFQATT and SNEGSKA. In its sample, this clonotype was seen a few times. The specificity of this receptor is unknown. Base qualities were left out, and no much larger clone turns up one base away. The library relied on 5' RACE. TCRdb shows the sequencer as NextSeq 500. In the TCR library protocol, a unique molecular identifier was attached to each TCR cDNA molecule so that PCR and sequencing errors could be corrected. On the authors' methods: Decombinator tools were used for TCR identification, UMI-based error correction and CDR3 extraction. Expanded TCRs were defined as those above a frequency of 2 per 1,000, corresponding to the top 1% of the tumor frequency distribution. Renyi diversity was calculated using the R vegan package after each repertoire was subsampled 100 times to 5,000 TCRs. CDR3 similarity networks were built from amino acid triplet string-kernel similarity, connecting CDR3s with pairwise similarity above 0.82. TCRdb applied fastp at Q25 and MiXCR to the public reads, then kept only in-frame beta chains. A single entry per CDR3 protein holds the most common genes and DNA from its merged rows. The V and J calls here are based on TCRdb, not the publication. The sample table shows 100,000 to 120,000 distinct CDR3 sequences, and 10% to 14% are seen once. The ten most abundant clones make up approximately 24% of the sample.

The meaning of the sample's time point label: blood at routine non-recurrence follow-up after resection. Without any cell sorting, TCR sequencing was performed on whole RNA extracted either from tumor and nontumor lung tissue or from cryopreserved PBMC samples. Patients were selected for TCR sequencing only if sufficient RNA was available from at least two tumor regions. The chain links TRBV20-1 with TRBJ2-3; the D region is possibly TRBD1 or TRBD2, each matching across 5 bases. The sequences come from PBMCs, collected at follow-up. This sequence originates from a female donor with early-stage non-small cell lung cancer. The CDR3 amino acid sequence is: CSARDGTPDTQYF. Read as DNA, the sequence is TGCAGTGCTAGAGACGGGACCCCAGATACGCAGTATTTT.